The TCR beta chain under discussion was sequenced for a study of T-cell memory formation after mild COVID-19. On the study more broadly: Clusters of TCRs were largely donor specific.

Trimming cost V 8 bases and J 11 bases, with 15 bases left between them. The CDR3 sequence is 11 residues long. Germline assignment: CDR1 MGHDK and CDR2 SYGVNS. Concerning this clonotype: The target antigen is unknown.

Researchers used 5'RACE with constant-segment primers to make TCR alpha and TCR beta cDNA libraries that carry sample barcodes and UMIs. TCRdb redid the calling of the 5' RACE reads with MiXCR, one entry per CDR3 protein. Altogether about 340,000 distinct CDR3 sequences are present, roughly 14% being singletons, with the ten largest covering 22%. Study results and caveats: Day 15 to 85 contractors were CD4/CD8 balanced; later expanders leaned CD4+. Clones that contracted clustered mainly in CM and EM if CD4+ and in EMRA if CD8+.

The source material was PBMCs or a T cell subset sorted from them (not recorded which). This receptor was obtained from a man between 18 and 35 years old who had mild COVID-19 (a few samples of this study predate the infection). Cell type and time point are not known. The chain links TRBV25-1 to TRBJ1-1; D might be TRBD1 (6 bases). The CDR3 loop reads CASATGTRAFF. The CDR3 DNA is TGTGCCAGCGCGACCGGGACAAGGGCTTTCTTT.